Sequencing of this T cell receptor (beta chain) was carried out in a study of blood T cell repertoires in COVID-19. Study context: PBMCs, B-cell-depleted T cells, or T cells were the source of the cDNA or gDNA that made up the material.

Per the original methods: Researchers report that nucleated cell counts were estimated from reference gene primer amplification. Method: immunoSEQ multiplex PCR; TCRdb's copy keeps in-frame clones and lacks some. V, J and clone size are those of that table, while D and trimming were read from the DNA. The table includes 200,000 to 300,000 clones, around 88% detected once. The CDR3 runs to 10 residues. Trimming pared 4 bases from V and 6 bases from J, leaving 7 bases between. Germline CDR1 and CDR2: SQVTM and ANQGSEA. The age range of participants was about 18 to 90 years, with residence in 20 to 25 US areas.

The sequence was obtained from a middle-aged woman with acute COVID-19. The V and J genes are TRBV29-1 and TRBJ2-7; D not certain. The material sequenced was PBMCs or T cells enriched from blood (not recorded which). The CDR3 sequence is CSVGHLEQYF. The CDR3 DNA is TGCAGCGTTGGACATCTCGAGCAGTACTTC.